The 8 T cell receptor beta chains given below trace back to one sample, sequenced in a study of regulatory T cells in long-lasting Graves disease. The authors built TCR beta libraries using iRepertoire HTBI primers and Arm-PCR of CDR3 regions. MiXCR, run by TCRdb on the multiplex PCR reads, gives a single entry per CDR3 protein. This table has about 530,000 distinct CDR3 sequences, 15% to 20% appearing once. Time point described: newly diagnosed GD, antithyroid drugs for less than 3 months. Preparation of the TCR library used RNA extracted from PBMCs. The same data also contributed to another study, on T cells in Graves' hyperthyroidism and ophthalmopathy.

The specimen comprised peripheral blood mononuclear cells (PBMCs), sampled at new diagnosis, from a patient treated with antithyroid drugs. The receptor source for this set is a middle-aged woman with Graves disease.

The chain combines TRBV4-1 with TRBJ2-1; a possible D gene is TRBD2 (6 bases). CDR3 length: 13 residues. CDR1 and CDR2 from the germline V gene are MGHRA and YSYEKL. The V end was cut by 2 bases, the J end by 9 bases, with 11 bases between. DNA for the CDR3: TGCGCCAGCAGCCAACTGGACTATGCTGAGCAGTTCTTC. It translates to CASSQLDYAEQFF.

This clonotype was observed at least ten times. The chain joins TRBV12-3 or TRBV12-4 to TRBJ2-1; D might be TRBD2 (7 bases). CDR3 length equals 14 residues. V was clipped by 3 bases and J by 8 bases, with 14 bases between them. CDR3 loop: CASSFTGGRDEQFF. CDR3 DNA sequence: TGTGCCAGCAGTTTTACCGGGGGGCGGGATGAGCAGTTCTTC.

In its sample, this clonotype was seen many times. The chain combines TRBV2 with TRBJ2-2, with 7 bases that match TRBD1. Germline V CDR1 and CDR2: SNHLY, FYNNEI. After removal of 6 bases from V and 2 bases from J, the junction contained 6 bases not matched to a gene. The CDR3 contains 15 residues. In DNA form, the CDR3 reads TGTGCCAGCAGGATGGACAGGAGTAACACCGGGGAGCTGTTTTTT. This gives the protein CASRMDRSNTGELFF. Filled out from reference TRBV2 and TRBJ2-2, the complete variable domain reads EPEVTQTPSHQVTQMGQEVILRCVPISNHLYFYWYRQILGQKVEFLVSFYNNEISEKSEIFDDQFSVERPDGSNFTLKIRSTKLEDSAMYFCASRMDRSNTGELFFGEGSRLTVL.

This chain joins TRBV11-2 and TRBJ1-1, with 9 bases that match TRBD1. Germline assignment: CDR1 SGHAT and CDR2 FQNNGV. V trimming: 5 bases; J trimming: 11 bases; junction bases outside the gene matches: 15. This CDR3 comprises 15 residues. Here the CDR3 DNA reads TGTGCCAGCAGCGCCCCCGGGACAGGGATGGTCGGTGCTTTCTTT. It yields the protein CASSAPGTGMVGAFF.

This clonotype was seen many times. This chain links TRBV28 with TRBJ1-5, with a tentative D call TRBD1 (6 bases). The CDR3 consists of 15 residues. The V end was cut by 4 bases, the J end by 1 base, with 11 bases between. Germline V gene sequence: CDR1 MDHEN, CDR2 SYDVKM. The CDR3 sequence: CASSWGALSNQPQHF. CDR3 in DNA: TGTGCCAGCAGTTGGGGGGCGTTAAGCAATCAGCCCCAGCATTTT.

The chain links TRBV5-1 to TRBJ1-1; D is uncertain. The CDR3 is 12 amino acids. V was pared by 5 bases and J by 6 bases, with 11 bases between. The germline CDR1 and CDR2 sequences are SGHRS and YFSETQ. The CDR3: CASRGESSEAFF. The CDR3 DNA follows: TGCGCCAGCAGGGGAGAGAGCTCTGAAGCTTTCTTT.

This clonotype has ten or more counts. This chain links TRBV2 with TRBJ2-2, with TRBD2 as a possible D gene (6 bases). The CDR3 consists of 17 residues. CDR1 SNHLY and CDR2 FYNNEI come from the germline V gene. V lost 4 bases, J lost 0 bases, and 15 bases lay in between. CDR3 amino acids: CASSGPGGETNTGELFF. The CDR3 DNA sequence: TGTGCCAGCAGTGGTCCAGGAGGGGAGACGAACACCGGGGAGCTGTTTTTT.

The chain joins TRBV10-2 to TRBJ1-5; 8 bases align to TRBD1. From germline, CDR1 is WSHSY and CDR2 SAAADI. The CDR3 runs to 15 residues. V shed 6 bases, J shed 3 bases, and the junction held 7 bases outside the gene matches. CDR3 DNA sequence: TGCGCCAGCAGCACGGACAGGGCCTACAATCAGCCCCAGCATTTT. This gives the protein CASSTDRAYNQPQHF.